The entry below gives a single TCR beta chain sequence along with its context. The antigen is undetermined. The sample is drawn from a study of CD8+CD57+ T cells in acquired aplastic anemia. Study-level background: The DNA of sorted CD4+ and CD8+ cells averaged approximately 2.9 ug. Study-level results: For CD8+ Simpson's diversity, patients and controls showed no significant difference. Overlap between patients and controls comprised 25 to 35 CD8+ CDR3 sequences.

Before being chosen for sequencing, patients had shown CD8+CD57+ cell expansion by flow cytometry. It was genomic DNA that served as the template for profiling TCR beta VDJ and CDR3. TCRdb re-called the reads through MiXCR, storing one row per CDR3 protein. The table has about 270,000 distinct CDR3 sequences, roughly 82% seen once. The sequenced sample consisted of sorted CD4+, CD8+, or CD8+CD57+ T cells (not recorded which) from PBMCs. This TCR was sampled from a human donor with aplastic anemia.

The CDR3 reads CASSPGQGCEAFF. The CDR3 region has the DNA TGTGCCAGCAGTCCGGGACAGGGGTGTGAAGCTTTCTTT. The V gene is TRBV12-3 or TRBV12-4, the J gene TRBJ1-1; 10 bases map to TRBD1. This CDR3 spans 13 amino acids. Trimming removed 5 bases from V and 7 bases from J; junction bases left unmatched: 4.